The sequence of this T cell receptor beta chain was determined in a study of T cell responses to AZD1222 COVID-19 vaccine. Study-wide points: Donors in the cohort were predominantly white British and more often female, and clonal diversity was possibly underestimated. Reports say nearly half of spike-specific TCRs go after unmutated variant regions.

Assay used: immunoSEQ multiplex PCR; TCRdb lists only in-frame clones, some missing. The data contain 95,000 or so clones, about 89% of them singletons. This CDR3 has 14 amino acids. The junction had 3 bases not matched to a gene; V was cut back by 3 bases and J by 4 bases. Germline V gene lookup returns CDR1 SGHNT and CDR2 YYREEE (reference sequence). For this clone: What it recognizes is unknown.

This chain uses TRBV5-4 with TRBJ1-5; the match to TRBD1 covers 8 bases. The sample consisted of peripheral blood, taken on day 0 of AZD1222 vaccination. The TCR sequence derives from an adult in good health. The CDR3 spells CASSWDRTNQPQHF. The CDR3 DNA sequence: TGTGCCAGCAGCTGGGACAGGACAAATCAGCCCCAGCATTTT.